These 15 T cell receptor beta chains share one sample of origin, sequenced in a study of beta chain features in type 1 diabetes. Sequencing targeted expressed TCRB transcripts, as all isolated RNA had been reverse transcribed. The method was immunoSEQ multiplex PCR; TCRdb's version includes in-frame clones alone and lacks a portion of them. The sample yields 150,000 to 190,000 clones, around 8.5% seen once. The material sequenced was central memory CD4+ T cells from blood. The receptors come from a man aged 18-30 years in good health.

V gene TRBV28 combines with J gene TRBJ2-7; 10 bases map to TRBD1. V trimming: 7 bases; J trimming: 5 bases; junction bases outside the gene matches: 11. The CDR3 has 15 amino acids. Looked up from germline, CDR1 is MDHEN and CDR2 is SYDVKM. The CDR3 region is CASNPGTGDVNEQYF. CDR3 nucleotide sequence: TGTGCCAGCAACCCCGGGACAGGGGATGTTAACGAGCAGTACTTC.

The CDR3 sequence: CASSTRTSGFNEQYF. In DNA form, the CDR3 reads TGTGCCAGCAGCACCAGGACTAGCGGGTTCAACGAGCAGTACTTC. The gene calls are TRBV7-9 and TRBJ2-7; 11 nucleotides agree with TRBD2. The CDR3 runs 15 residues. V was pared by 5 bases and J by 5 bases, with 8 bases of the junction left unmatched. CDR1 is SEHNR, CDR2 FQNEAQ, per germline (reference sequence).

The chain is built from TRBV29-1 and TRBJ2-7; 7 nucleotides agree with TRBD1. J lost 5 bases, V lost 7 bases, and 8 bases had no gene match. Germline V CDR1 and CDR2: SQVTM, ANQGSEA. This CDR3 is 12 amino acids long. CDR3 residues: CSALGQAHEQYF. The CDR3 DNA sequence: TGCAGCGCCCTTGGACAGGCCCACGAGCAGTACTTC.

The chain employs TRBV12-5 and TRBJ2-5; D perhaps matches TRBD2 (5 bases). The V end was cut by 4 bases, the J end by 3 bases, with 12 bases between. CDR1 and CDR2 (germline): LGHNT, FRNRAP. The CDR3 contains 14 residues. CDR3 sequence reads: CASGSTPREETQYF. The CDR3 nucleotides are TGTGCTAGTGGTTCCACCCCGAGGGAAGAGACCCAGTACTTC. The complete variable domain, with remaining parts taken from reference TRBV12-5 and TRBJ2-5, reads DARVTQTPRHKVTEMGQEVTMRCQPILGHNTVFWYRQTMMQGLELLAYFRNRAPLDDSGMPKDRFSAEMPDATLATLKIQPSEPRDSAVYFCASGSTPREETQYFGPGTRLLVL.

This clone was found a few times. The V gene is TRBV7-3, the J gene TRBJ2-3; no clear D. Germline values: CDR1 SGHTA, CDR2 FQGTGA. Trimming removed 4 bases from V and 4 bases from J, with 12 bases in between. The length of the CDR3 is 14 residues. The CDR3 DNA reads TGTGCCAGCAGCTCGTCCCTAGATTCAGATACGCAGTATTTT. It is translated as CASSSSLDSDTQYF. The variable domain in full, with the rest retrieved from reference TRBV7-3 and TRBJ2-3, is GAGVSQTPSNKVTEKGKYVELRCDPISGHTALYWYRQSLGQGPEFLIYFQGTGAADDSGLPNDRFFAVRPEGSVSTLKIQRTERGDSAVYLCASSSSLDSDTQYFGPGTRLTVL.

This clone was recorded a few times. The chain links TRBV28 to TRBJ1-5; D remains ambiguous. The CDR3 totals 15 residues. From germline, CDR1 is MDHEN and CDR2 SYDVKM. Trimming took off 6 bases at V and 2 bases at J, with 14 bases between the two ends. CDR3 nucleotide sequence: TGTGCCAGCAGCGAGGCAATCGGTGGCAATCAGCCCCAGCATTTT. Translating gives CASSEAIGGNQPQHF.

The sample holds many counts of this clone. This chain uses TRBV5-1 with TRBJ2-5; maybe TRBD2 (5 bases). V gave up 1 base and J gave up 5 bases, with 15 bases separating them. Per germline, CDR1 SGHRS and CDR2 YFSETQ. This CDR3 region has 15 residues. The CDR3 loop is CASSLQGSVAETQYF. The CDR3 DNA follows: TGCGCCAGCAGCTTGCAAGGGTCGGTAGCGGAGACCCAGTACTTC.

CDR3 bases: TGTGCCACCAGGAGGTCAGCCCCACCCCCCATTGATGAGCAGTTCTTC. Translating gives CATRRSAPPPIDEQFF. This chain links TRBV15 with TRBJ2-1; no definite D call. With 6 bases removed from V and 8 bases from J, the gap between germline ends came to 23 bases. The germline V gene has CDR1 LNHNV and CDR2 YYDKDF (reference sequence). This CDR3 is built from 16 residues.

In its sample, this clone was seen many times. In the same sample, other DNA sequences code for this CDR3. The chain joins TRBV28 to TRBJ1-5; D perhaps matches TRBD1 (5 bases). The germline V and J ends were trimmed by 9 bases and 4 bases, with 10 bases remaining between them. Germline V gene lookup returns CDR1 MDHEN and CDR2 SYDVKM. CDR3 length equals 12 residues. CDR3: CASPGPNQPQHF. CDR3 nucleotide sequence: TGTGCCAGTCCAGGGCCTAATCAGCCCCAGCATTTT. The full variable domain, its missing parts supplied by reference TRBV28 and TRBJ1-5, is DVKVTQSSRYLVKRTGEKVFLECVQDMDHENMFWYRQDPGLGLRLIYFSYDVKMKEKGDIPEGYSVSREKKERFSLILESASTNQTSMYLCASPGPNQPQHFGDGTRLSIL.

This clone occurred many times. V gene TRBV27 combines with J gene TRBJ1-1; 9 nucleotides match TRBD1. CDR1 MNHEY and CDR2 SMNVEV come from the germline V gene (reference sequence). V was pared by 5 bases and J by 1 base, with 2 bases of the junction left unmatched. The CDR3 length is 14 residues. The CDR3 sequence is CASSRDRANTEAFF. As DNA, the CDR3 is TGTGCCAGCAGTCGGGACAGGGCGAACACTGAAGCTTTCTTT.

This clone appeared many times. This rearrangement joins TRBV23-1 to TRBJ1-2; TRBD1 might be the D (5 bases). TRBV23-1 is known as an ORF, though its function is uncertain. Trimming left V 4 bases short and J 8 bases short, with 11 bases between. This CDR3 has 12 residues. The CDR3 loop reads CASSRVGGGYTF. CDR3 DNA: TGCGCCAGCAGTCGGGTCGGGGGAGGCTACACCTTC.

The V call is TRBV5-1, the J call TRBJ2-5; 10 bases agree with TRBD2. This CDR3 contains 15 residues. CDR1 is SGHRS and CDR2 is YFSETQ in the germline V gene. Losses at the gene ends were 2 bases for V and 5 bases for J; bases not matched to a gene: 6. The chain's CDR3 is CASSLAGGPMETQYF. The CDR3 DNA reads as TGCGCCAGCAGCTTAGCGGGGGGGCCAATGGAGACCCAGTACTTC.

A few counts support this clone. This chain connects TRBV28 to TRBJ2-2; 8 bases line up with TRBD1. The CDR3 sequence is 15 residues long. J was trimmed by 2 bases and V by 4 bases; bases with no gene match: 3. Germline V gene sequence: CDR1 MDHEN, CDR2 SYDVKM. The DNA of the CDR3 is TGTGCCAGCAGTTCAGACAGGGGCAACACCGGGGAGCTGTTTTTT. This translates into CASSSDRGNTGELFF.

This clone has only a few counts. The V call is TRBV2, the J call TRBJ2-5; D gene unclear. Trimming shortened V by 3 bases and J by 1 base, and 6 bases separated the two germline ends. CDR1 and CDR2 from the germline V gene are SNHLY and FYNNEI. The CDR3 length is 13 residues. CDR3 amino acids: CASSDVSQETQYF. The CDR3 bases are TGTGCCAGCAGTGATGTCAGCCAAGAGACCCAGTACTTC.

V usage is TRBV28 and J usage is TRBJ2-7; 7 nucleotides agree with TRBD2. The CDR3 has 14 amino acids. CDR1 and CDR2 (germline): MDHEN, SYDVKM. Trimming at V came to 3 bases and at J to 9 bases, leaving 11 bases not matched to a gene. This CDR3 is CASSFGTSERRQYF. The CDR3 DNA reads TGTGCCAGCAGTTTCGGAACTAGCGAAAGGAGGCAGTACTTC.